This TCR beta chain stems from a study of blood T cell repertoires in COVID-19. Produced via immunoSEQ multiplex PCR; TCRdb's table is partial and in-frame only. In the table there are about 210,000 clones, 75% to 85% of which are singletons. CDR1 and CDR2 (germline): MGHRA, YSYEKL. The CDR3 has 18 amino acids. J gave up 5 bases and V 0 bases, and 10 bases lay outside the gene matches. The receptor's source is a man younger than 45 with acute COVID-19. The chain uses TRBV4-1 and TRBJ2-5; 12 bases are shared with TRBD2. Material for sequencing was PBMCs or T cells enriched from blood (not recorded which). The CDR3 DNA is TGCGCCAGCAGCCAAGAGAGGCTAGCGGGGGGGCTTCGGGAGACCCAGTACTTC. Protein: CASSQERLAGGLRETQYF.